Below are 26 T cell receptor beta chains sequenced from a single sample in a study of radiotherapy plus CTLA-4 blockade in lung cancer (dated by TCRdb to the late 2010s). The method was the immunoSEQ multiplex PCR assay. The immuneACCESS repertoire file appears here via TCRdb, limited to in-frame rearrangements. These files lack a portion of the clones; in checked studies, under half of the deficit traces to unresolved V genes, and the cause of the others is not known. Across this sample there are under 65,000 clones, with approximately 82% seen only once. The top ten clones comprise over 6% of the sample. The material sequenced was peripheral blood, taken from a patient treated with radiotherapy plus ipilimumab. Receptors were obtained from a human donor with non-small cell lung cancer whose response to radiotherapy plus ipilimumab could not be evaluated.

This rearrangement joins TRBV7-8 to TRBJ1-3, with 8 bases aligning to TRBD1. The V gene end was trimmed by 5 bases and the J gene end by 3 bases; junction bases not matched to a gene: 3. Germline lookup yields CDR1 SGHVS and CDR2 FQNEAQ. The CDR3 has 14 amino acids. The CDR3, as DNA: TGTGCCAGCAGCGGACAGGGTCTTGGAAACACCATATATTTT. Amino acid sequence: CASSGQGLGNTIYF.

The V gene is TRBV11-2, the J gene TRBJ2-7; D is possibly TRBD1 (6 bases). Trimming removed 0 bases at V and 2 bases at J, with 11 bases between. The CDR3 sequence is 15 residues long. Germline loops: CDR1 SGHAT, CDR2 FQNNGV. In nucleotides, the CDR3 is TGTGCCAGCAGCTTAGAGCAGGGGCAAACCTACGAGCAGTACTTC. This translates into CASSLEQGQTYEQYF.

The rearrangement links TRBV11-2 to TRBJ1-2, with D possibly TRBD1 on 6 matching bases. V dropped 1 base and J dropped 4 bases, with 13 bases sitting between them. Germline V lookup: CDR1 SGHAT, CDR2 FQNNGV. The CDR3 runs to 15 residues. The CDR3 loop reads CASSLGPGVGYGYTF. In DNA, the CDR3 is TGTGCCAGCAGCTTAGGCCCAGGGGTAGGCTATGGCTACACCTTC.

The CDR3 DNA reads as TGTGCCTGGAGTGTACGGGAGGGATACTATGGCTACACCTTC. Its protein is CAWSVREGYYGYTF. V and J are TRBV30 and TRBJ1-2; D is unresolved. CDR1 GTSNPN and CDR2 SVGIG come from the germline V gene (reference sequence). The length of the CDR3 is 14 residues. Trimming took off 0 bases at V and 3 bases at J, with 11 bases between the two ends.

This rearrangement joins TRBV10-2 to TRBJ1-4, with unresolved D. Trimming removed 7 bases from V and 0 bases from J, with 9 bases in between. This CDR3 is 14 amino acids long. Germline CDR1 and CDR2: WSHSY and SAAADI. CDR3 sequence (DNA): TGCGCCAGCAAAGCCGGGACAACTAATGAAAAACTGTTTTTT. Its translation: CASKAGTTNEKLFF.

This clone occurred a few times. V is TRBV6-5 and J is TRBJ2-7, with D possibly being TRBD1 (6 bases). The germline V gene encodes CDR1 MNHEY and CDR2 SVGAGI. The CDR3 covers 15 residues. V was pared by 0 bases and J by 5 bases, with 14 bases between. The CDR3 spells CASSYSSYRVDEQYF. CDR3 DNA sequence: TGTGCCAGCAGTTACTCGAGTTACAGGGTGGACGAGCAGTACTTC.

This clone was seen more than once but under ten times. V and J are TRBV6-1 and TRBJ2-7, with 8 bases matching TRBD2. The ends lost 6 bases at V and 3 bases at J; junction bases unmatched: 4. The CDR3 is 13 residues long. CDR1 is MNHNS, CDR2 SASEGT, per germline. The CDR3: CASSHGGGYEQYF. The CDR3 DNA reads as TGTGCCAGCAGCCACGGGGGGGGCTACGAGCAGTACTTC.

The rearrangement links TRBV6-5 to TRBJ2-7; TRBD1 might be the D (6 bases). The CDR3 has 13 amino acids. V was shortened by 7 bases and J by 5 bases, with 15 bases between the two germline ends. The germline CDR1 and CDR2 sequences are MNHEY and SVGAGI. The chain's CDR3 is CASTGTPFNEQYF. CDR3 coding DNA: TGTGCCAGCACTGGGACACCGTTCAACGAGCAGTACTTC.

The CDR3 nucleotides are TGTGCCTGGGGAATTCAGGGGTTGAGCACTGAAGCTTTCTTT. The encoded protein is CAWGIQGLSTEAFF. The rearrangement links TRBV30 to TRBJ1-1, with D possibly being TRBD1 (6 bases). Trimming left V 5 bases short and J 4 bases short, with 17 bases between. CDR1 is GTSNPN and CDR2 is SVGIG in the germline V gene (reference sequence). This CDR3 is 14 amino acids long.

V and J are TRBV6-1 and TRBJ1-2; no clear D gene. The CDR3 totals 16 residues. Germline assignment: CDR1 MNHNS and CDR2 SASEGT. Trimming took off 3 bases at V and 1 base at J, with 15 bases between the two ends. The CDR3 DNA is TGTGCCAGCAGTGAGCTTTACACTACCTTTAACTATGGCTACACCTTC. It encodes CASSELYTTFNYGYTF.

This clone was picked up a small number of times. The rearrangement uses TRBV19 and TRBJ1-5, with 7 positions matching TRBD1. CDR1 LNHDA and CDR2 SQIVND come from the germline V gene (reference sequence). Unmatched junction bases numbered 8, after V lost 6 bases and J lost 0 bases. CDR3 size: 16 residues. The CDR3 sequence: CASRRYRGYSNQPQHF. CDR3 bases: TGTGCCAGTAGGCGCTACAGGGGATATAGCAATCAGCCCCAGCATTTT.

The sample holds a few counts of this clone. This chain uses TRBV9 with TRBJ2-2; tentative D call: TRBD2 (6 bases). The germline V and J ends were trimmed by 4 bases and 5 bases, with 12 bases remaining between them. Germline lookup yields CDR1 SGDLS and CDR2 YYNGEE. This CDR3 contains 14 residues. The DNA of the CDR3 is TGTGCCAGCAGCCCGCTTGGGGGGACCGGGGAGCTGTTTTTT. Amino acid sequence: CASSPLGGTGELFF.

The chain employs TRBV18 and TRBJ2-7; 8 nucleotides agree with TRBD2. Germline CDR1 and CDR2: KGHSH and LQKENI. The trim removed 3 bases at V and 0 bases at J, leaving 7 bases unmatched. The CDR3 covers 16 residues. CDR3 protein: CASSPFPGGPSYEQYF. The CDR3, as DNA: TGTGCCAGCTCACCTTTTCCGGGGGGGCCCTCCTACGAGCAGTACTTC.

The genes are TRBV28 and TRBJ1-6, with a possible D match to TRBD1 (6 bases). Per germline, CDR1 MDHEN and CDR2 SYDVKM. This CDR3 spans 12 amino acids. Trimming cost V 6 bases and J 13 bases, with 13 bases left between them. The DNA of the CDR3 is TGTGCCAGCAGAGAACAGGGTAGGCCCCTCCACTTT. Encoded protein: CASREQGRPLHF.

The rearrangement links TRBV4-1 to TRBJ1-2; weak D call: TRBD1 (6 bases). The CDR3 sequence is 15 residues long. V shed 3 bases and J shed 7 bases, with 18 bases lying between them. In germline, CDR1 is MGHRA, CDR2 YSYEKL. The CDR3 region has the DNA TGCGCCAGCAGCCAGGGCCTGGGGGCTCAGGCTGGCTACACCTTC. It codes for CASSQGLGAQAGYTF.

The chain links TRBV7-2 to TRBJ1-1, with 8 positions matching TRBD1. Per the germline V gene, CDR1 is SGHTA and CDR2 is FQGNSA. The CDR3 spans 14 residues. The J segment lost 3 bases and the V segment lost 2 bases, leaving 2 bases of the junction unmatched. The CDR3 DNA follows: TGTGCCAGCAGCTTAACAGGGGGGGACACTGAAGCTTTCTTT. Translated, it gives CASSLTGGDTEAFF.

The chain has TRBV5-5 and TRBJ1-2, with 9 bases aligning to TRBD1. V lost 6 bases to trimming and J lost 4 bases; unmatched junction nucleotides: 10. Germline CDR1 reads SGHKS; CDR2 reads YYEKEE (reference sequence). CDR3 length equals 15 residues. The CDR3: CASNLGPGQGYGYTF. The CDR3 nucleotides are TGTGCCAGCAATTTGGGACCGGGACAGGGCTATGGCTACACCTTC.

The rearrangement links TRBV5-1 to TRBJ1-2; D is possibly TRBD1 (6 bases). Trimming took off 4 bases at V and 7 bases at J, with 17 bases between the two ends. This CDR3 is built from 14 residues. Germline assignment: CDR1 SGHRS and CDR2 YFSETQ. CDR3 in amino acids: CASSPAGGAGGYTF. In nucleotides, the CDR3 is TGCGCCAGCAGCCCTGCGGGGGGGGCAGGTGGCTACACCTTC.

The chain combines TRBV6-1 with TRBJ2-5, with a tentative D call TRBD1 (6 bases). The better agreement between TRBJ2-7 and the DNA end casts doubt on the J call. Germline V gene lookup returns CDR1 MNHNS and CDR2 SASEGT. CDR3 size: 14 residues. CDR3 coding DNA: TGTGCCACTCCGGGACACGCCTTGTCTTACGAGCAGTACTTC. Protein sequence: CATPGHALSYEQYF.

The gene calls are TRBV4-1 and TRBJ2-7; 7 bases map to TRBD2. Germline V gives CDR1 MGHRA, CDR2 YSYEKL. J lost 3 bases, V lost 0 bases, and 5 bases had no gene match. The CDR3 contains 15 residues. The CDR3 DNA sequence: TGCGCCAGCAGCCAAGATAGGGCGGGGGACTACGAGCAGTACTTC. The encoded protein is CASSQDRAGDYEQYF.

CDR3 sequence: CASSLSSGGALYNEQFF. The CDR3 DNA sequence: TGTGCCAGCAGCTTATCTAGCGGGGGGGCCTTGTATAATGAGCAGTTCTTC. The genes are TRBV5-4 and TRBJ2-1; 12 positions match TRBD2. V was clipped by 2 bases and J by 7 bases; unmatched bases: 10. CDR3 size: 17 residues. Germline CDR1 reads SGHNT; CDR2 reads YYREEE (reference sequence).

The rearrangement uses TRBV6-1 and TRBJ2-7; 8 bases agree with TRBD2. The CDR3 is made up of 15 amino acids. Germline CDR1 MNHNS, CDR2 SASEGT. J lost 5 bases, V lost 2 bases, and 8 bases had no gene match. The CDR3, as DNA: TGTGCCAGCAGTGAAAGGCTTAGCGGGGTTAACGAGCAGTACTTC. Protein product: CASSERLSGVNEQYF.

This clone turned up a few times. V usage is TRBV27 and J usage is TRBJ2-7; a weak D match, TRBD2 (5 bases). V lost 6 bases, J lost 0 bases, and 15 bases lay in between. The length of the CDR3 is 15 residues. The germline gives CDR1 MNHEY, CDR2 SMNVEV (reference sequence). CDR3 protein: CASSPGSGRSYEQYF. In nucleotides, the CDR3 is TGTGCCAGCAGCCCTGGGAGCGGACGCTCCTACGAGCAGTACTTC.

The J gene is TRBJ1-4, the V gene TRBV19; tentative D call: TRBD1 (6 bases). Germline values: CDR1 LNHDA, CDR2 SQIVND (reference sequence). Trimming pared 3 bases from V and 8 bases from J, leaving 10 bases between. The CDR3 sequence is 13 residues long. DNA for the CDR3: TGTGCCAGTAGTATGGGAAGGGGGGAAAAACTGTTTTTT. Its translation is CASSMGRGEKLFF.

The genes are TRBV4-3 and TRBJ2-3, with 8 bases identical to TRBD2. Germline assignment: CDR1 LGHNA and CDR2 YSLEER. The CDR3 spans 16 residues. V shed 3 bases, J shed 6 bases, and the junction held 11 bases outside the gene matches. The CDR3 DNA reads as TGCGCCAGCAGCCAGCATACCGGGACTAGTCCGGATACGCAGTATTTT. Amino acid sequence: CASSQHTGTSPDTQYF.

The chain carries TRBV6-1 and TRBJ2-1; the match to TRBD2 covers 8 bases. V was pared by 8 bases and J by 8 bases, with 11 bases of the junction left unmatched. The CDR3 is made up of 14 amino acids. Germline V gene data show CDR1 as MNHNS and CDR2 as SASEGT. CDR3 nucleotides: TGTGCCAGCTTGGATCGAGCGGGAGCGGATGAGCAGTTCTTC. Translating it yields CASLDRAGADEQFF.